This T cell receptor (beta chain) was sequenced during a study of T-cell memory formation after mild COVID-19. About the study: Largely donor-specific TCR clusters were found. General study points: CM and EM subsets held most contracting CD4+ clones; EMRA held CD8+ ones. Proof of SARS-CoV-2 specificity was absent for the second-wave clones that crested on day 37.

The CDR3 extends over 19 amino acids. Germline trimming cut 7 bases from V and 5 bases from J; bases unmatched to any gene: 20. TCR alpha and TCR beta cDNA libraries carrying sample barcodes and UMIs were produced by 5'RACE using constant-segment primers. TCRdb redid the calling of the 5' RACE reads with MiXCR, one entry per CDR3 protein. The data hold around 390,000 distinct CDR3 sequences, with roughly 15% observed a single time. Note on this clonotype: Its antigen is not identified.

Sequenced sample: PBMCs or a T cell subset sorted from them (not recorded which). The sequence was obtained from a man younger than 30 who had mild COVID-19 (a few samples of this study predate the infection). Cell type and time point are not known. The chain links TRBV12-3 or TRBV12-4 to TRBJ2-1; 10 positions match TRBD2. The CDR3 here is CASKLGRTGLTSGDNEQFF. CDR3 bases: TGTGCCAGCAAACTGGGCCGGACAGGGTTAACTAGCGGGGACAATGAGCAGTTCTTC.